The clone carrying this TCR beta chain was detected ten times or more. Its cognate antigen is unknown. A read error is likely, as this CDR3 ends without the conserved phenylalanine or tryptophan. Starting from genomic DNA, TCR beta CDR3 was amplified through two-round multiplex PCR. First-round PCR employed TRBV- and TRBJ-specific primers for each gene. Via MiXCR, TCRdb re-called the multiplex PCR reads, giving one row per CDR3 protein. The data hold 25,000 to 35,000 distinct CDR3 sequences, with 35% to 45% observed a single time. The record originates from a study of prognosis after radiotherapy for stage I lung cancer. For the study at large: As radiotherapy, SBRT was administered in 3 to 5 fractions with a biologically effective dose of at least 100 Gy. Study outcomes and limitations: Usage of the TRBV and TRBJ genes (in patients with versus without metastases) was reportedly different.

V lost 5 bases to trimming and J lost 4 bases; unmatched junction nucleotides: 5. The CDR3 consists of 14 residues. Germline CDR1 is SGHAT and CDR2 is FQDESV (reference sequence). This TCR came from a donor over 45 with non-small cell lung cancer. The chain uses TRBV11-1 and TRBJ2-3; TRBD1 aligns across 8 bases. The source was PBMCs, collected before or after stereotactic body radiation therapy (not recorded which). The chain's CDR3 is CASSPGQGADTQYL. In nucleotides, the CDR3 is TGTGCCAGCAGCCCCGGACAGGGAGCAGATACGCAGTATCTT.